The T cell receptor beta chain described here comes from a study of blood T cells in healthy people across ages. Points from the study as a whole: With age, beta diversity per million T cells declined roughly linearly, significantly by approximately 40.

Total RNA amounts of at least 5.5 micrograms were extracted per sample. Combining a sample-barcoded 5' primer with a J-beta primer mix, a second PCR ran for roughly 7 to 12 cycles. A minimum of 2.5 million CDR3-containing paired-end reads was obtained for each sample. In TCRdb, the 5' RACE reads were re-called with MiXCR into one record per CDR3 protein. The table lists about 1,500,000 distinct CDR3 sequences, 28% of them singletons, with 7% to 9% in the top ten. This clonotype was seen a few times. Its target is unknown. Trimming at V came to 3 bases and at J to 11 bases, leaving 11 bases not matched to a gene. This CDR3 spans 14 amino acids. CDR1 ENHRY and CDR2 SYGVKD come from the germline V gene.

The V call is TRBV10-3, the J call TRBJ2-5, with 8 bases that match TRBD2. The specimen sequenced was blood. This clonotype was obtained from a woman in her thirties in good health. CDR3 DNA sequence: TGTGCCATCAGTGACGCGGGGGGCCTTGGATTACAGTACTTC. It is translated as CAISDAGGLGLQYF.